The clone carrying this TCR beta chain was found many times. The antigen is not known. These data are taken from a study of read filtering for tumor transcriptome and immune sequencing. Study-wide findings and caveats: The sorted CD138-negative fraction was a mixed bone marrow immune population, not purified T cells.

The library was built from about 400 ng RNA with molecular barcoded adaptors for alpha/delta and beta/gamma chains. TCRdb re-called the reads with MiXCR, one entry per CDR3 protein. The data show over 40,000 distinct CDR3 sequences, with less than 15% seen just once and roughly 15% held by the top ten. CDR1 and CDR2 (germline): SQVTM, ANQGSEA. The CDR3 has 13 amino acids. Trimming stripped 0 bases from V and 4 bases from J, with 9 bases between. The J gene is TRBJ2-5, the V gene TRBV29-1; D is uncertain. Sequencing input: a population of CD138-negative cells sorted from bone marrow. The clonotype comes from a donor aged 40 or older with multiple myeloma. The DNA of the CDR3 is TGCAGCGTTGAAGATCCTATGGGAGAGACCCAGTACTTC. It encodes CSVEDPMGETQYF.